The source of this T cell receptor beta chain is a study of Graves' ophthalmopathy and Graves' hyperthyroidism. Looking at the study overall: Researchers obtained peripheral blood at initial diagnosis, before any treatment had begun.

General study points: Blood also harbored most expanded thyroid clonotypes above 0.001 frequency. As the model predicted ophthalmopathy progression, it achieved a sensitivity of about 71% and a specificity of around 73%. Stable hyperthyroidism and ophthalmopathy were told apart by a 13-signature model, which achieved almost 90% sensitivity and roughly 80% specificity.

On this clonotype itself: Its specificity is not known. This likely comes from a read error, as the CDR3 has no conserved phenylalanine or tryptophan at its end.

Amplified material comprised TCR beta CDR3 regions derived from RNA transcripts. First-round RT-PCR with HTBI primers preceded a second-round multiplex PCR. TCRdb re-derived calls from the multiplex PCR reads in MiXCR, one entry per CDR3 protein. The top ten hold around 7% of the sample, which has hundreds of thousands of distinct CDR3 sequences, 22% seen once. The sequence came from a woman aged 18-29 years with stable Graves' hyperthyroidism. Some clones in this sample may be carry-over from other donors' samples. Material: peripheral blood.

CDR3 sequence (DNA): TGTGCCAGCAATGCAGGGATGGGCACTGAAGCTTTCTAT. This translates into CASNAGMGTEAFY. The chain has TRBV12-3 or TRBV12-4 and TRBJ1-1; D perhaps matches TRBD1 (5 bases). Between the trimmed V and J ends, which lost 7 bases and 4 bases, there was a span of 13 bases. The CDR3 has 13 residues.